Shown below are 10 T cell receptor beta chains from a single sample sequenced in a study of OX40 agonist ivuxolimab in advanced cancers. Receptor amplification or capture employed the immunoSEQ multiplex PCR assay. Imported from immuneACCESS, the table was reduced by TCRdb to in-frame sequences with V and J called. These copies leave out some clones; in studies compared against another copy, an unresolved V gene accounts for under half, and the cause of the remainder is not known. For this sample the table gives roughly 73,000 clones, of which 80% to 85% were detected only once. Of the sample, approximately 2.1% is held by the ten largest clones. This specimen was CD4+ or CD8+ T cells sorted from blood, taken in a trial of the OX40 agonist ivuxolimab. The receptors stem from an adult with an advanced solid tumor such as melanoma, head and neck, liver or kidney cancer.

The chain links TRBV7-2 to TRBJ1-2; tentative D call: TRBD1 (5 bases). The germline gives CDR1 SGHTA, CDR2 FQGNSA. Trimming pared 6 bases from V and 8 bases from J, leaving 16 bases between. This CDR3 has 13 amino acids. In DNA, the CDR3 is TGTGCCAGCAGGCGGATTGGGGCGGAAGGCTACACCTTC. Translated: CASRRIGAEGYTF.

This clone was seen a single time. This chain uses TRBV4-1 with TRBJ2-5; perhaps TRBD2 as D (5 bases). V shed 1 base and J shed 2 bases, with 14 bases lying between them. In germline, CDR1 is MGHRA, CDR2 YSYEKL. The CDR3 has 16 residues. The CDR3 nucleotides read TGCGCCAGCAGCCAAGGGGGTAGCGCACCTCAAGAGACCCAGTACTTC. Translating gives CASSQGGSAPQETQYF.

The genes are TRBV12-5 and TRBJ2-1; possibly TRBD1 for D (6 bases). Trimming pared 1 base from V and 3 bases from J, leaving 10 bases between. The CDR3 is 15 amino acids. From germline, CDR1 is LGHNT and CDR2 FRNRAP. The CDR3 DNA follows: TGTGCTAGTGGTTTGGGGACAGCAGACTACAATGAGCAGTTCTTC. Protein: CASGLGTADYNEQFF. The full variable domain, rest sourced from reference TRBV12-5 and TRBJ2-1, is DARVTQTPRHKVTEMGQEVTMRCQPILGHNTVFWYRQTMMQGLELLAYFRNRAPLDDSGMPKDRFSAEMPDATLATLKIQPSEPRDSAVYFCASGLGTADYNEQFFGPGTRLTVL.

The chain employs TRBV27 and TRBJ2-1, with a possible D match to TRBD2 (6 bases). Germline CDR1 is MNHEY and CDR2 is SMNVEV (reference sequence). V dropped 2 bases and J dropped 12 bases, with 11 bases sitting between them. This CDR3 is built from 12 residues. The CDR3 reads CASSLGGITQFF. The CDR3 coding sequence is TGTGCCAGCAGTTTAGGAGGGATTACGCAGTTCTTC.

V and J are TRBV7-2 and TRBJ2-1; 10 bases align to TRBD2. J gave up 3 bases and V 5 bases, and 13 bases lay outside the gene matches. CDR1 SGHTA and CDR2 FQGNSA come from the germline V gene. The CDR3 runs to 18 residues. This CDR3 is CASSPPGVAGGNYNEQFF. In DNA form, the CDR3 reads TGTGCCAGCAGCCCCCCCGGGGTAGCGGGGGGAAACTACAATGAGCAGTTCTTC.

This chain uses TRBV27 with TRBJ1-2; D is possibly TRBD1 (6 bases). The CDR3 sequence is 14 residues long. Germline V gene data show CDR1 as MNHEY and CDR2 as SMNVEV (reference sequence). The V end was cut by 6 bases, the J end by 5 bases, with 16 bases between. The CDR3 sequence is CASRRQAQVYGYTF. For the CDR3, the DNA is TGTGCCAGCAGAAGACAGGCGCAGGTTTATGGCTACACCTTC.

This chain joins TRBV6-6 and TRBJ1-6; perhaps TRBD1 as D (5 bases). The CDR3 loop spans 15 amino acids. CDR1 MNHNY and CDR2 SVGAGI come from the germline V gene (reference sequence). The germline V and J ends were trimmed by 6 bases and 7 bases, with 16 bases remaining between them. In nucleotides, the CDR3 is TGTGCCAGCAGGCCACCTGGGGGGGGGAATTCACCCCTCCACTTT. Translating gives CASRPPGGGNSPLHF.

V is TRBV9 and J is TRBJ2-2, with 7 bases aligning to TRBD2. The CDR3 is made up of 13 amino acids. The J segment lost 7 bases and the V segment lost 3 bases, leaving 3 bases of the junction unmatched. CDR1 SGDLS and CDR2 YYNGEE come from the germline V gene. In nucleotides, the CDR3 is TGTGCCAGCAGCGAGACGGGAGGCGGGGAGCTGTTTTTT. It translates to CASSETGGGELFF.

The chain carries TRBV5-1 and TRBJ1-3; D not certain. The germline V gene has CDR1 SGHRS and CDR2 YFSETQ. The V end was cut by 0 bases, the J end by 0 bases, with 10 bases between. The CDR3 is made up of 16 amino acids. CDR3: CASSLAGTSSGNTIYF. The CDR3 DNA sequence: TGCGCCAGCAGCTTGGCCGGCACGAGCTCTGGAAACACCATATATTTT.

The CDR3 sequence is CASSLVGLAGGDTQYF. CDR3 nucleotide sequence: TGTGCCAGCAGCTTGGTGGGGCTAGCGGGAGGGGATACGCAGTATTTT. The V gene is TRBV5-5, the J gene TRBJ2-3, with 12 nucleotides matching TRBD2. This CDR3 has 16 amino acids. V shed 0 bases, J shed 6 bases, and the junction held 5 bases outside the gene matches. CDR1 and CDR2 (germline): SGHKS, YYEKEE (reference sequence).